This TCR beta chain was profiled in a study of TIL therapy for anti-PD-1-resistant metastatic lung cancer. Study overall: Tumor harvest preceded PD-1/PD-L1 blockade, followed by nivolumab treatment. Patients had a median age of nearly 55 years (range roughly 35-80). Most patients had lung adenocarcinoma.

The immunoSEQ assay was v3. Libraries were sequenced to around 2 million read pairs (survey) or roughly 4.5-6.5 million (deep). Measured with immunoSEQ multiplex PCR; TCRdb has only the in-frame clones, and not every one. The sample records about 50,000 clones, 79% being singletons. The CDR3 loop spans 14 amino acids. V trimming: 5 bases; J trimming: 7 bases; junction bases outside the gene matches: 4. Germline CDR1 KGHSH, CDR2 LQKENI. Sample time point: pre-treatment sample, taken before nivolumab and TIL therapy. The chain joins TRBV18 to TRBJ2-2, with 10 nucleotides matching TRBD2. Specimen: blood, collected at baseline. The origin of this receptor is a woman between 30 and 85 years old with non-small cell lung cancer. This CDR3 is CASSVLAGDGELFF. DNA of the CDR3: TGTGCCAGCTCAGTCCTAGCGGGAGACGGGGAGCTGTTTTTT. Variable domain in full (rest from reference TRBV18 and TRBJ2-2): NAGVMQNPRHLVRRRGQEARLRCSPMKGHSHVYWYRQLPEEGLKFMVYLQKENIIDESGMPKERFSAEFPKEGPSILRIQQVVRGDSAAYFCASSVLAGDGELFFGEGSRLTVL.